The rows below give T cell receptor beta chains drawn from one sample of a study of T cell changes during pregnancy in multiple sclerosis. The protocol was immunoSEQ multiplex PCR, while the TCRdb copy is restricted to in-frame clones and leaves out a portion. The sample has some 120,000 clones; 80% to 95% are singletons. Sequencing used peripheral blood, obtained in the third trimester of pregnancy. These receptors were obtained from a female donor with multiple sclerosis, enrolled in a pregnancy study. CDR3s include the opening cysteine and the closing phenylalanine or tryptophan. Fields, in order: D gene, J gene, clone size, V gene, CDR3 protein, CDR3 DNA. The D gene is left open where the match is weak. Some rows mark clone size as missing; the rest say once, few, many or name a class of expanded clone.

>TRBD1|TRBJ1-3|few|TRBV4-2
CASSRPGQGYTIYF
TGTGCCAGCAGCCGACCGGGACAGGGGTACACCATATATTTT
>NA|TRBJ2-2|NA|TRBV11-2
CASSLTRASGELFF
TGTGCCAGCAGCTTAACCAGGGCTTCCGGGGAGCTGTTTTTT
>TRBD2|TRBJ2-3|NA|TRBV19
CASSPIAGGGTDTQYF
TGTGCCAGTAGTCCTATAGCGGGAGGGGGCACAGATACGCAGTATTTT
>TRBD2|TRBJ2-3|NA|TRBV5-1
CASSWRLAGSADTQYF
TGCGCCAGCAGCTGGCGACTAGCGGGGTCCGCAGATACGCAGTATTTT
>TRBD1|TRBJ2-3|NA|TRBV4-2
CASSQDPGTGVKSDTQYF
TGTGCCAGCAGCCAAGATCCCGGGACAGGGGTAAAATCGGATACGCAGTATTTT
>NA|TRBJ1-1|NA|TRBV28
CAVLSGGTEAFF
TGTGCCGTCCTGAGCGGGGGCACTGAAGCTTTCTTT
>TRBD1|TRBJ2-7|NA|TRBV6-1
CASSDEYRGYEQYF
TGTGCCAGCAGTGATGAGTACAGGGGTTACGAGCAGTACTTC
>NA|TRBJ1-5|NA|TRBV30
CACSRGFNQPQHF
TGTGCCTGCAGTAGGGGATTCAATCAGCCCCAGCATTTT
>NA|TRBJ2-5|NA|TRBV28
CASSLQEGMETQYF
TGTGCCAGCAGTTTGCAGGAGGGTATGGAGACCCAGTACTTC
>TRBD1|TRBJ1-2|NA|TRBV5-3
CARSVFPGQVNGYTF
TGTGCCAGAAGCGTTTTCCCTGGACAGGTAAATGGCTACACCTTC
>TRBD2|TRBJ2-7|NA|TRBV5-4
CASSKTGTSGIGHEQYF
TGTGCCAGCAGTAAAACCGGGACTAGCGGGATTGGACACGAGCAGTACTTC
>TRBD1|TRBJ2-1|NA|TRBV5-4
CASSLVGTGINEQFF
TGTGCCAGCAGCTTGGTGGGGACAGGGATCAATGAGCAGTTCTTC
>TRBD1|TRBJ1-4|NA|TRBV7-9
CASSSRDRDEKLFF
TGTGCCAGCAGCTCTCGGGACAGGGATGAAAAACTGTTTTTT
>NA|TRBJ1-2|NA|TRBV5-1
CASSFSVPSANYGYTF
TGCGCCAGCAGCTTTAGTGTTCCGAGTGCTAACTATGGCTACACCTTC
>NA|TRBJ1-3|NA|TRBV6-5
CASSLRRDSGNTIYF
TGTGCCAGCAGCCTTAGGAGAGACTCTGGAAACACCATATATTTT
>NA|TRBJ1-1|NA|TRBV29-1
CSVVKTGADTEAFF
TGCAGCGTGGTTAAGACTGGCGCGGACACTGAAGCTTTCTTT
>NA|TRBJ1-5|NA|TRBV30
CAWRNLGSNQPQHF
TGTGCCTGGAGGAACTTGGGCAGCAATCAGCCCCAGCATTTT
>NA|TRBJ1-2|NA|TRBV11-2
CASSPEEGSWYDGYTF
TGTGCCAGCAGCCCAGAGGAGGGTTCGTGGTATGATGGCTACACCTTC
>NA|TRBJ1-1|NA|TRBV7-9
CASSLATPLYTEAFF
TGTGCCAGCAGCTTAGCGACACCCCTTTACACTGAAGCTTTCTTT
>NA|TRBJ2-7|once|TRBV19
CASSIEGHGSYEQYF
TGTGCCAGTAGTATAGAGGGACACGGCTCCTACGAGCAGTACTTC
>NA|TRBJ2-1|NA|TRBV11-3
CASSLDTGGGGTYNEQFF
TGTGCCAGCAGCTTAGATACCGGAGGGGGGGGGACCTACAATGAGCAGTTCTTC
>NA|TRBJ1-1|NA|TRBV30
CAWSPFTEAFF
TGTGCCTGGAGTCCCTTCACTGAAGCTTTCTTT
>NA|TRBJ1-5|few|TRBV6-1
CASSDRQYQPQHF
TGTGCCAGCAGTGATCGACAGTATCAGCCCCAGCATTTT
>NA|TRBJ2-5|once|TRBV7-2
CASSMSVARGQETQYF
TGTGCCAGCAGCATGTCGGTAGCCCGGGGCCAAGAGACCCAGTACTTC
>TRBD2|TRBJ2-7|NA|TRBV5-1
CASSGGLAGAYEQYF
TGCGCCAGCAGCGGCGGACTAGCGGGGGCATACGAGCAGTACTTC
>TRBD2|TRBJ2-7|NA|TRBV4-1
CASSQEGGLAGTYEQYF
TGCGCCAGCAGCCAAGAGGGAGGACTAGCGGGGACCTACGAGCAGTACTTC